Presented here are 14 T cell receptor beta chains from one specimen sequenced in a study of T cell responses to AZD1222 COVID-19 vaccine. Assay used: immunoSEQ multiplex PCR; TCRdb lists only in-frame clones, some missing. The sample lists 100,000 to 130,000 clones, roughly 84% occurring once. Material: peripheral blood, obtained on day 0 of AZD1222 vaccination. These TCRs come from an adult in good health.

The chain is built from TRBV20-1 and TRBJ1-3, with TRBD1 identical over 10 bases. From germline, CDR1 is DFQATT and CDR2 SNEGSKA (reference sequence). The CDR3 extends over 17 amino acids. The J segment lost 2 bases and the V segment lost 3 bases, leaving 10 bases of the junction unmatched. The DNA for the CDR3 is TGCAGTGCTAGTGGGGGACAGGGGAAAGGAACTGGAAACACCATATATTTT. Translating it yields CSASGGQGKGTGNTIYF.

This sequence joins TRBV27 and TRBJ2-5, with a tentative D call TRBD1 (5 bases). The CDR3 length is 14 residues. Germline-derived CDR1 and CDR2 are MNHEY and SMNVEV (reference sequence). V lost 5 bases and J 7 bases, leaving 17 bases between the germline ends. This CDR3 is CASSTPGKAATQYF. CDR3 sequence (DNA): TGTGCCAGCAGTACACCAGGGAAAGCTGCGACCCAGTACTTC.

The chain combines TRBV7-2 with TRBJ1-3; TRBD1 matches 8 bases. Germline V gene lookup returns CDR1 SGHTA and CDR2 FQGNSA. With 5 bases clipped from V and 0 bases from J, the junction kept 3 bases outside the gene matches. The CDR3 is 15 residues long. In DNA form, the CDR3 reads TGTGCCAGCAGCACGACAGGGGACTCTGGAAACACCATATATTTT. Translating it yields CASSTTGDSGNTIYF.

With respect to this clone: In the same sample, other DNA sequences code for this CDR3. CDR3 residues: CASSLGAVNTEAFF. CDR3 bases: TGCGCCAGCAGCTTAGGGGCGGTGAACACTGAAGCTTTCTTT. V and J are TRBV5-1 and TRBJ1-1; a possible D gene is TRBD1 (5 bases). Germline V gives CDR1 SGHRS, CDR2 YFSETQ. V was trimmed by 2 bases and J by 0 bases, leaving 8 bases between them. The CDR3 has 14 residues.

This sequence joins TRBV24-1 and TRBJ2-1; 8 bases are a match to TRBD1. The CDR3 spans 16 residues. CDR1 is KGHDR, CDR2 SFDVKD, per germline. The trim removed 4 bases at V and 8 bases at J, leaving 12 bases unmatched. The CDR3 region has the DNA TGTGCCACCAGTGACCCTTCCGGGACAGGTAACTATGAGCAGTTCTTC. This sequence encodes CATSDPSGTGNYEQFF.

The J gene is TRBJ1-5, the V gene TRBV6-5; D unclear. The germline V gene encodes CDR1 MNHEY and CDR2 SVGAGI. Trimming cost V 5 bases and J 2 bases, with 13 bases left between them. CDR3 length equals 15 residues. The CDR3 here is CASSPVQEGNQPQHF. The CDR3 region has the DNA TGTGCCAGCAGTCCTGTTCAGGAGGGCAATCAGCCCCAGCATTTT.

The V and J genes are TRBV4-3 and TRBJ1-2; the D gene is possibly TRBD1 (5 bases). Trimming cost V 1 base and J 8 bases, with 17 bases left between them. Germline CDR1 is LGHNA and CDR2 is YSLEER. The length of the CDR3 is 15 residues. CDR3 coding DNA: TGCGCCAGCAGCCAAGGAGGGACGTCCGCTTACGGCTACACCTTC. Its translation: CASSQGGTSAYGYTF.

V gene TRBV2 combines with J gene TRBJ1-6, with D perhaps TRBD1 (6 bases). Deletions cut 5 bases from V and 11 bases from J, with 16 bases between. The V gene's germline CDR1 is SNHLY and CDR2 FYNNEI. CDR3 length: 14 residues. The CDR3 region is CASSLYGGETPLHF. DNA of the CDR3: TGTGCCAGCAGTCTCTATGGGGGCGAGACACCCCTCCACTTT. The full variable domain, in which reference TRBV2 and TRBJ1-6 provide the parts outside the CDR3, is EPEVTQTPSHQVTQMGQEVILRCVPISNHLYFYWYRQILGQKVEFLVSFYNNEISEKSEIFDDQFSVERPDGSNFTLKIRSTKLEDSAMYFCASSLYGGETPLHFGNGTRLTVT.

This chain joins TRBV27 and TRBJ2-1, with 7 bases that match TRBD1. Germline V gene sequence: CDR1 MNHEY, CDR2 SMNVEV (reference sequence). This CDR3 spans 14 amino acids. After removal of 6 bases from V and 7 bases from J, the junction contained 9 bases not matched to a gene. DNA of the CDR3: TGTGCCAGCAGCGATAAAGGGGGCTGGAATGAGCAGTTCTTC. Translating gives CASSDKGGWNEQFF.

The V call is TRBV9, the J call TRBJ2-7; a weak D match, TRBD2 (5 bases). The CDR3 sequence is 16 residues long. V lost 0 bases and J 3 bases, leaving 16 bases between the germline ends. Germline V gives CDR1 SGDLS, CDR2 YYNGEE. CDR3 protein: CASSVEGLAGYYEQYF. The CDR3 DNA follows: TGTGCCAGCAGCGTAGAAGGTCTAGCCGGCTACTACGAGCAGTACTTC.

This clone is a singleton in its sample. The V and J genes are TRBV28 and TRBJ2-7; 7 bases agree with TRBD1. This CDR3 contains 15 residues. V lost 4 bases to trimming and J lost 0 bases; unmatched junction nucleotides: 6. From germline, CDR1 is MDHEN and CDR2 SYDVKM. CDR3 residues: CASSSPGQSSYEQYF. The DNA of the CDR3 is TGTGCCAGCAGTTCCCCGGGACAGAGCTCCTACGAGCAGTACTTC.

This clone was detected a few times. The gene calls are TRBV29-1 and TRBJ2-2, with D perhaps matching TRBD2 (5 bases). The CDR3 is made up of 14 amino acids. Trimming left V 1 base short and J 2 bases short, with 8 bases between. The germline CDR1 and CDR2 sequences are SQVTM and ANQGSEA. The CDR3 loop is CSVEGPGNTGELFF. CDR3 sequence (DNA): TGCAGCGTTGAAGGTCCGGGAAACACCGGGGAGCTGTTTTTT.

V gene TRBV6-4 combines with J gene TRBJ1-2; D remains ambiguous. Germline V gene sequence: CDR1 MRHNA, CDR2 SNTAGT. V gave up 1 base and J gave up 3 bases, with 6 bases separating them. This CDR3 has 13 residues. Here the CDR3 reads CASSDWGDYGYTF. The CDR3 bases are TGTGCCAGCAGTGACTGGGGAGACTATGGCTACACCTTC.

This clone was seen only once. This chain connects TRBV6-2 or TRBV6-3 to TRBJ1-2; D remains ambiguous. This CDR3 comprises 14 residues. The V gene lost 6 bases and the J gene lost 5 bases, with 16 bases spanning the gap. Germline V lookup: CDR1 MNHEY, CDR2 SVGEGT. The CDR3 loop reads CASSDAAMGYGYTF. The DNA of the CDR3 is TGTGCCAGCAGCGACGCGGCAATGGGGTATGGCTACACCTTC.